This TCR beta chain was captured in a study of T cell clusters in autoimmune cytopenias. The CDR3 spans 14 residues. CDR1 and CDR2 from the germline V gene are SGHNT and YYREEE (reference sequence). TRB was amplified by touch-down multiplex PCR, primer pools A and B combined. Reanalyzing the multiplex PCR reads, TCRdb keeps one entry per CDR3 protein, without DNA. The specimen's table records around 8,200 distinct CDR3 sequences. Each sample's input was around 270 ng genomic DNA, roughly 38,000 genome equivalents. The chain carries TRBV5-4 and TRBJ2-7; checking the TCRdb D call of TRBD2 is not possible without DNA. The source material was peripheral blood. This receptor was obtained from a human donor with an autoimmune cytopenia or autoimmune hepatitis (not recorded which). The CDR3 sequence: CASSPEVAGGEQYF.